Described below is a single T cell receptor (beta chain) sequence and its context. The data originate from a study of T cell responses to AZD1222 COVID-19 vaccine. Sequencing was performed with immunoSEQ multiplex PCR; in TCRdb, only in-frame clones are kept and a portion is missing. Altogether over 85,000 clones are present, about nine tenths being singletons, with the ten largest covering over 2%. Here the sequenced sample was peripheral blood, taken 28 days after the second AZD1222 dose. This TCR was sampled from an adult who received the AZD1222 COVID-19 vaccine.

CDR3 residues: CASSSRGTGEQFF. In DNA, the CDR3 is TGTGCCAGCAGCTCACGGGGGACGGGTGAGCAGTTCTTC. The gene calls are TRBV11-3 and TRBJ2-1, with D possibly TRBD2 on 6 matching bases. Trimming stripped 4 bases from V and 9 bases from J, with 13 bases between. The germline V gene has CDR1 SGHNT and CDR2 YENEEA. CDR3 length equals 13 residues.